This T cell receptor beta chain was recovered during a study of early T cells in non-severe SARS-CoV-2 infection. Study results and caveats: VDJdb matching, biased toward anti-spike CD8 responses, missed private and CD4 specificities.

TCRdb itself ran the 5' RACE reads through MiXCR, one entry per CDR3 protein. The sample yields around 64,000 distinct CDR3 sequences, 12% seen once. This clonotype showed up just a few times. Its antigen remains unknown. The CDR3 spans 13 residues. CDR1 SQVTM and CDR2 ANQGSEA come from the germline V gene. V gave up 7 bases and J gave up 2 bases; unmatched junction bases: 6. This sequence originates from an adult who was a healthcare worker with PCR-confirmed SARS-CoV-2 infection or an uninfected control (not recorded which). Sample: whole blood. This chain uses TRBV29-1 with TRBJ2-3; TRBD2 matches at 7 bases. The CDR3 nucleotides read TGCAGCGCCATGAAGCGGGACACAGATACGCAGTATTTT. It codes for CSAMKRDTDTQYF.